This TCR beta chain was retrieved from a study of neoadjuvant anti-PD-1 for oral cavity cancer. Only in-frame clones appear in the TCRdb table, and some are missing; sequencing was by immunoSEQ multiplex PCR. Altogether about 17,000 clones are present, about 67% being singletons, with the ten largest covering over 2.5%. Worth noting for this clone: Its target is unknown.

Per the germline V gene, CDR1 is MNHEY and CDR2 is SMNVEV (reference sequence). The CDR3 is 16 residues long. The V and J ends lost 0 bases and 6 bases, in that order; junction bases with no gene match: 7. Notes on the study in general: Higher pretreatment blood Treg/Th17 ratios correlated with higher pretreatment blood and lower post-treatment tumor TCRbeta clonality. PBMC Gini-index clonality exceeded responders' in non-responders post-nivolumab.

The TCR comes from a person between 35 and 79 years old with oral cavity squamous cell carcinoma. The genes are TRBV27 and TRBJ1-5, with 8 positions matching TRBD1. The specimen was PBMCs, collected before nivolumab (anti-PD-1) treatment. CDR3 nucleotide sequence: TGTGCCAGCAGTTTATCTCCGCAGGGGGCGCGTCAGCCCCAGCATTTT. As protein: CASSLSPQGARQPQHF.